The 27 T cell receptor beta chains below were found in one sample sequenced in a study of T cells in women clearing cervical HPV infection. The table came from immunoSEQ multiplex PCR; TCRdb's copy has only in-frame clones and leaves some out. This sample's table reports about 21,000 clones. Sequencing was done on a sample of blood buffy coat. The receptors were sampled from a woman between 18 and 75 years old with a cervical HPV16 infection that either progressed to CIN3+ or cleared (not recorded which).

To note about this clone: From the germline J gene comes the end of the CDR3, since the read stops 3 residues before it. The J gene is TRBJ2-7, the V gene TRBV11-2; maybe TRBD2 (6 bases). Germline-derived CDR1 and CDR2 are SGHAT and FQNNGV. This CDR3 has 14 amino acids. The V end lost 1 base, the J end lost 4 bases, and 11 bases lay between the germline ends. CDR3 sequence reads: CASSLVGTPYEQYF. CDR3 DNA (partial): TGTGCCAGCAGCTTAGTAGGGACTCCTTACGAG.

For this clone: With the read ending 3 residues before the CDR3 end, the germline J gene is used to fill in that end. V and J are TRBV5-1 and TRBJ1-1; D is ambiguous. Germline-derived CDR1 and CDR2 are SGHRS and YFSETQ. Trimming stripped 0 bases from V and 1 base from J, with 10 bases between. The CDR3 extends over 15 amino acids. CDR3 sequence: CASSLVSPWNTEAFF. The CDR3 bases that were read are TGCGCCAGCAGCTTGGTTTCCCCATGGAACACTGAA.

Turning to this clone: The read halts 3 residues ahead of the CDR3 end, with the missing end drawn from the germline J gene. The J gene is TRBJ1-5, the V gene TRBV10-3; D gene unclear. This CDR3 contains 13 residues. V was pared by 4 bases and J by 0 bases, with 4 bases between. Looked up from germline, CDR1 is ENHRY and CDR2 is SYGVKD. CDR3 DNA, as far as it was read: TGTGCCATCAGTGCTCTTAGCAATCAGCCC. It is translated as CAISALSNQP. The complete CDR3 reads CAISALSNQPQHF.

Worth noting for this clone: The CDR3 end is not reached by the read, which stops 3 residues before it; the germline J gene fills it in. The chain uses TRBV18 and TRBJ2-1, with 15 bases that match TRBD2. This CDR3 has 20 amino acids. CDR1 is KGHSH and CDR2 is LQKENI in the germline V gene. V was clipped by 0 bases and J by 7 bases; unmatched bases: 13. CDR3 protein: CASSPPAGTSGRTVWNEQFF. The sequenced part of the CDR3 DNA is TGTGCCAGCTCACCACCGGCCGGGACTAGCGGGAGGACAGTCTGGAATGAG.

With regard to this clone: The read ends 3 residues before the CDR3 terminus; that terminus is restored from the germline J gene. The chain has TRBV7-9 and TRBJ2-3, with TRBD1 matching over 9 bases. Germline V gene data show CDR1 as SEHNR and CDR2 as FQNEAQ (reference sequence). This CDR3 region has 15 residues. After removal of 5 bases from V and 2 bases from J, the junction contained 5 bases not matched to a gene. CDR3 bases read: TGTGCCAGCAGCCTAGGGACAGGGTTCACAGATACG. Translation: CASSLGTGFTDT. The entire CDR3 protein reads CASSLGTGFTDTQYF.

As concerns this clone: The CDR3 end falls 3 residues outside the read, so it is completed with the germline J gene. The chain has TRBV30 and TRBJ2-7; D may be TRBD1 (5 bases). This CDR3 comprises 11 residues. Trimming removed 5 bases from V and 1 base from J, with 6 bases in between. Germline values: CDR1 GTSNPN, CDR2 SVGIG (reference sequence). This chain's CDR3 is CAWDSSYEQYF. The DNA read from the CDR3 is TGTGCCTGGGACAGTTCCTACGAG.

Points on this clone: The CDR3 end lies 3 residues beyond the end of the read and is filled in from the germline J gene. The rearrangement joins TRBV6-2 or TRBV6-3 to TRBJ2-6, with TRBD1 matching 8 bases. Germline assignment: CDR1 MNHEY and CDR2 SVGEGT. With V trimmed by 4 bases and J by 2 bases, 1 base remained unmatched. This CDR3 comprises 15 residues. The CDR3 DNA, read in part, is TGTGCCAGCAGTTGGACAGGGACTGGGGCCAACGTC. Protein product: CASSWTGTGANV. The complete CDR3 reads CASSWTGTGANVLTF.

In regard to this clone: From the germline J gene comes the end of the CDR3, since the read stops 3 residues before it. V and J are TRBV7-2 and TRBJ2-7; D may be TRBD1 (5 bases). Between the trimmed V and J ends, which lost 5 bases and 2 bases, there was a span of 13 bases. The CDR3 sequence is 14 residues long. Germline assignment: CDR1 SGHTA and CDR2 FQGNSA. The CDR3 loop reads CASSPRTFTYEQYF. The covered CDR3 bases are TGTGCCAGCAGCCCCCGGACATTCACCTACGAG.

Comment on this clone: The CDR3 end lies 3 residues beyond the end of the read and is filled in from the germline J gene. The chain couples TRBV5-1 to TRBJ2-5; 7 nucleotides line up with TRBD2. Per the germline V gene, CDR1 is SGHRS and CDR2 is YFSETQ. The V segment lost 5 bases and the J segment 3 bases; nucleotides outside the gene matches: 10. The length of the CDR3 is 15 residues. The covered CDR3 bases are TGCGCCAGCAGTACCCTCACCGGGACTAAAGAGACC. Amino acids: CASSTLTGTKET. The full CDR3 is CASSTLTGTKETQYF. Based on the CDR3 plus reference TRBV5-1 and TRBJ2-5, the full variable domain is KAGVTQTPRYLIKTRGQQVTLSCSPISGHRSVSWYQQTPGQGLQFLFEYFSETQRNKGNFPGRFSGRQFSNSRSEMNVSTLELGDSALYLCASSTLTGTKETQYFGPGTRLLVL.

Points on this clone: The sequence runs out 3 residues before the end of the CDR3; the remainder is reconstructed from the germline J gene. V and J are TRBV9 and TRBJ2-3, with TRBD2 as a possible D gene (5 bases). Germline assignment: CDR1 SGDLS and CDR2 YYNGEE. The CDR3 has 13 amino acids. Trimming removed 2 bases at V and 5 bases at J, with 9 bases between. CDR3 in amino acids: CASSVLARDTQYF. The sequenced part of the CDR3 DNA is TGTGCCAGCAGCGTTCTAGCTAGAGATACG.

In regard to this clone: The read falls 3 residues short of the CDR3 end, and the missing part is taken from the germline J gene. The genes are TRBV10-3 and TRBJ2-1, with 10 positions matching TRBD2. Per germline, CDR1 ENHRY and CDR2 SYGVKD. The V gene end was trimmed by 4 bases and the J gene end by 4 bases; junction bases not matched to a gene: 4. This CDR3 comprises 15 residues. The CDR3 region is CAISVNSGRYNEQFF. Incomplete CDR3 DNA: TGTGCCATCAGTGTTAATAGCGGGAGGTACAATGAG.

Of note for this clone: Read coverage stops 3 residues before the CDR3 terminus; the germline J gene supplies the remainder. V usage is TRBV5-1 and J usage is TRBJ2-2; 10 positions match TRBD2. Losses at the gene ends were 2 bases for V and 4 bases for J; bases not matched to a gene: 5. This CDR3 has 16 residues. Germline assignment: CDR1 SGHRS and CDR2 YFSETQ. CDR3 sequence reads: CASSFRSGRVTGELFF. The DNA read from the CDR3 is TGCGCCAGCAGCTTTCGGAGCGGGAGGGTCACCGGGGAG.

Points on this clone: The CDR3 end lies 3 residues beyond the end of the read and is filled in from the germline J gene. V and J are TRBV7-9 and TRBJ2-1, with D perhaps matching TRBD1 (6 bases). V was pared by 0 bases and J by 6 bases, with 6 bases between. Per germline, CDR1 SEHNR and CDR2 FQNEAQ (reference sequence). The CDR3 is made up of 13 amino acids. CDR3 DNA (partial): TGTGCCAGCAGCTTAGCAGGGGGCAATGAG. It translates to CASSLAGGNE. Given in full, the CDR3 is CASSLAGGNEQFF.

Comment on this clone: The read terminates 3 residues before the CDR3 end, so the remaining end is supplied by the germline J gene. The chain has TRBV7-9 and TRBJ2-1; 7 bases are a match to TRBD1. The CDR3 length is 15 residues. The germline CDR1 and CDR2 sequences are SEHNR and FQNEAQ (reference sequence). J lost 2 bases, V lost 5 bases, and 6 bases had no gene match. Partial CDR3 DNA: TGTGCCAGCAGCCATACAGGGGTAACCTACAATGAG. It is translated as CASSHTGVTYNE. The CDR3 as a whole reads CASSHTGVTYNEQFF.

As concerns this clone: The read terminates 3 residues before the CDR3 end, so the remaining end is supplied by the germline J gene. This sequence joins TRBV12-3 or TRBV12-4 and TRBJ2-7, with 8 positions matching TRBD1. This CDR3 is built from 18 residues. Losses at the gene ends were 2 bases for V and 5 bases for J; bases not matched to a gene: 17. The CDR3 sequence is CASSLIAGGLQRLDEQYF. The covered CDR3 bases are TGTGCCAGCAGTTTAATTGCAGGGGGCCTACAGCGCCTTGACGAG.

This clone registers medium-sized (0.01 to 0.1%) by frequency. Read data end 3 residues before the CDR3 end; the end is taken from the germline J gene. This chain connects TRBV6-1 to TRBJ2-1, with 12 bases lining up with TRBD2. Germline assignment: CDR1 MNHNS and CDR2 SASEGT. CDR3 size: 17 residues. V gave up 1 base and J gave up 8 bases; unmatched junction bases: 9. CDR3 DNA (partial): TGTGCCAGCAGTGAAGTGGATTCTAGCGGGAGGGCCTATGAG. Its protein product is CASSEVDSSGRAYE. In full, the CDR3 reads CASSEVDSSGRAYEQFF.

This CDR3 is CASTPWGLAGTYEQYF. The CDR3 DNA, read in part, is TGCGCCAGCACCCCATGGGGGCTAGCGGGAACCTACGAG. The J gene is TRBJ2-7, the V gene TRBV5-1, with 9 bases that match TRBD2. The CDR3 end is not reached by the read, which stops 3 residues before it; the germline J gene fills it in. CDR1 and CDR2 (germline): SGHRS, YFSETQ. V gave up 6 bases and J gave up 2 bases; unmatched junction bases: 12. The CDR3 loop spans 16 amino acids.

Concerning this clone itself: The read terminates 3 residues before the CDR3 end, so the remaining end is supplied by the germline J gene. The V and J genes are TRBV5-6 and TRBJ2-3, with TRBD2 as a possible D gene (5 bases). Trimming shortened V by 1 base and J by 5 bases, and 8 bases separated the two germline ends. In germline, CDR1 is SGHDT, CDR2 YYEEEE. The CDR3 length is 13 residues. This chain's CDR3 is CASSLLALDTQYF. CDR3 DNA, as far as it was read: TGTGCCAGCAGCTTGCTAGCCCTAGATACG.

The covered CDR3 bases are TGTGCCAGCAGCTACACGCCAGGGAGGAAAACTGAA. Translated, it gives CASSYTPGRKTE. The whole CDR3 region reads CASSYTPGRKTEAFF. The rearrangement joins TRBV7-9 to TRBJ1-1, with TRBD1 as a possible D gene (5 bases). The read falls 3 residues short of the CDR3 end, and the missing part is taken from the germline J gene. V gave up 4 bases and J gave up 5 bases, with 17 bases separating them. CDR1 is SEHNR, CDR2 FQNEAQ, per germline (reference sequence). This CDR3 contains 15 residues.

In the case of this clone: The read gets to within 3 residues of the CDR3 end, and the germline J gene fills in the rest. The gene calls are TRBV19 and TRBJ1-2, with D hard to call. Trimming took 8 bases from V and 4 from J, leaving 8 bases between them. The CDR3 spans 11 residues. Germline CDR1 LNHDA, CDR2 SQIVND (reference sequence). The CDR3 loop is CASELGYGYTF. CDR3 DNA, as far as it was read: TGTGCCAGTGAACTCGGCTATGGC.

In terms of frequency, this clone is medium-sized (0.01 to 0.1%). The read halts 3 residues ahead of the CDR3 end, with the missing end drawn from the germline J gene. V gene TRBV6-2 or TRBV6-3 combines with J gene TRBJ1-5; D is unclear. V lost 4 bases and J lost 0, with 10 bases in between. The germline V gene has CDR1 MNHEY and CDR2 SVGEGT. This CDR3 region has 15 residues. The CDR3 DNA, read in part, is TGTGCCAGCAGTTCAACCCCAGATAGCAATCAGCCC. Protein product: CASSSTPDSNQP. The entire CDR3 is CASSSTPDSNQPQHF.

Notes on this clone: The read gets to within 3 residues of the CDR3 end, and the germline J gene fills in the rest. The rearrangement uses TRBV14 and TRBJ1-2, with a weak D call TRBD1 (5 bases). Trimming left V 1 base short and J 4 bases short, with 22 bases between. CDR1 and CDR2 from the germline V gene are SGHDN and FVKESK. CDR3 size: 18 residues. The sequenced part of the CDR3 DNA is TGTGCCAGCAGCCAAGTGTTTGGGGCGCCCGGGTCGTCCTATGGC. This encodes CASSQVFGAPGSSYG. The whole CDR3 protein is CASSQVFGAPGSSYGYTF.

As to this clone: Germline is not matched at one junction end, which may reflect a read error. This CDR3 is CASSKGRRYEQYF. The part of the CDR3 DNA that was read is TGCGCCAGCAGTAAGGGGCGCCGATACGAG. The chain combines TRBV4-2 with TRBJ2-7, with D possibly being TRBD1 (5 bases). The CDR3 goes on 3 residues after the read ends, and that part is filled in from the germline J gene. CDR1 LGHNA and CDR2 YNFKEQ come from the germline V gene. The CDR3 loop spans 13 amino acids.

To note about this clone: Read sequence stops 3 residues before the CDR3 end, and the germline J gene provides the missing end. The chain employs TRBV18 and TRBJ2-1, with TRBD1 matching over 9 bases. Germline CDR1 is KGHSH and CDR2 is LQKENI. There are 16 residues in the CDR3. With V trimmed by 5 bases and J by 4 bases, 9 bases remained unmatched. CDR3 DNA, as far as it was read: TGTGCCAGCTCATCATCAGGACAGGGGAGTTACAATGAG. This gives the protein CASSSSGQGSYNE. From start to end, the CDR3 is CASSSSGQGSYNEQFF.

A remark on this clone: Sequencing ends 3 residues short of the CDR3 end; the germline J gene provides the rest. The V gene is TRBV11-3, the J gene TRBJ2-7; TRBD1 matches at 8 bases. V was pared by 5 bases and J by 6 bases, with 6 bases of the junction left unmatched. The CDR3 length is 13 residues. Germline V gene sequence: CDR1 SGHNT, CDR2 YENEEA. The DNA read from the CDR3 is TGTGCCAGCAGCGTGGGACAGGTAGGCGAG. Translated, it gives CASSVGQVGE. The whole CDR3 region reads CASSVGQVGEQYF. The full variable domain, in which reference TRBV11-3 and TRBJ2-7 provide the parts outside the CDR3, is EAGVVQSPRYKIIEKKQPVAFWCNPISGHNTLYWYLQNLGQGPELLIRYENEEAVDDSQLPKDRFSAERLKGVDSTLKIQPAELGDSAVYLCASSVGQVGEQYFGPGTRLTVT.

Comments on this clone: The germline gene is not matched at one end of the junction; a read error may be the cause. The read halts 3 residues ahead of the CDR3 end, with the missing end drawn from the germline J gene. The rearrangement uses TRBV4-2 and TRBJ2-7; 9 nucleotides agree with TRBD1. The CDR3 is 16 amino acids. Germline loops: CDR1 LGHNA, CDR2 YNFKEQ. The CDR3 is CASSQDQNRGLYEQYF. The sequenced CDR3 bases are TGCGCCAGCAGCCAAGATCAGAACAGGGGGCTCTACGAG.

Details on this clone: The missing CDR3 end, 3 residues past where the read stops, is filled in from the germline J gene. J is TRBJ2-1 and V is TRBV11-2; 14 positions match TRBD2. The CDR3 totals 15 residues. Germline V lookup: CDR1 SGHAT, CDR2 FQNNGV. Trimming at V came to 4 bases and at J to 9 bases, leaving 5 bases not matched to a gene. CDR3 amino acids: CASSSGTSGRGEQFF. Incomplete CDR3 DNA: TGTGCCAGCAGCTCTGGGACTAGCGGGAGAGGTGAG.